This record looks at one T cell receptor beta chain sequence and its context. Produced via immunoSEQ multiplex PCR; TCRdb's table is partial and in-frame only. Here the sample spans approximately 93,000 clones, 74% being singletons. The data are from a study of blood T cell repertoires in COVID-19. On the study more broadly: Acute and convalescent COVID-19 specimens originated in the United States, Italy and Spain. T cells, B-cell-depleted T cells, or PBMCs provided the cDNA or gDNA that served as material.

This CDR3 comprises 15 residues. Unmatched junction bases numbered 6, after V lost 5 bases and J lost 4 bases. CDR1 is SGHTA, CDR2 FQGNSA, per germline. Patients of the Seattle cohort, enrolled during active infection, were followed longitudinally. This sequence was found in a man in his 70s with COVID-19, enrolled during active disease. The V call is TRBV7-2, the J call TRBJ2-3; TRBD2 agrees at 10 bases. The specimen was peripheral blood. The CDR3 loop is CASSRSGRPPDTQYF. CDR3 sequence (DNA): TGTGCCAGCAGCCGTAGCGGGAGGCCCCCAGATACGCAGTATTTT.